One sample yielded the 31 T cell receptor beta chains listed below, sequenced in a study of post-analysis software for immune sequencing data (dated by TCRdb to the mid-2010s). What the study reported, not specific to this receptor: Several TRBV segments, including TRBV5-6, TRBV5-1 and TRBV20-1, were significantly more frequent in patients than controls.

Their recognized antigens are unknown. Library preparation was by PCR. TCRdb lists the instrument as Illumina HiSeq 2500. To reduce PCR and sequencing biases, unique molecular identifiers were incorporated into the TCR beta cDNA libraries. TCRdb reworked the public reads: Q25 trimming with fastp, MiXCR clone assembly, productive beta chains retained. Here each entry gathers all rows of one CDR3 protein and keeps the most common genes and DNA. Across this sample there are around 700,000 distinct CDR3 sequences, with over 45% seen only once. Clones ranked in the top ten supply approximately 10% of the sample. Sequenced material: blood. Source of these receptors: a girl aged 2 to 10 with multiple sclerosis.

This clonotype was picked up a small number of times. This rearrangement joins TRBV7-9 to TRBJ1-1, with D hard to call. CDR3 size: 17 residues. Trimming removed 1 base from V and 0 bases from J, with 15 bases in between. Germline V gene sequence: CDR1 SEHNR, CDR2 FQNEAQ (reference sequence). CDR3 coding DNA: TGTGCCAGCAGCTTAGTTGAGAACGGATTTATGAACACTGAAGCTTTCTTT. Its protein is CASSLVENGFMNTEAFF.

This chain uses TRBV20-1 with TRBJ2-1; perhaps TRBD1 as D (6 bases). The length of the CDR3 is 14 residues. V was trimmed by 6 bases and J by 3 bases, leaving 15 bases between them. The germline V gene encodes CDR1 DFQATT and CDR2 SNEGSKA (reference sequence). The CDR3 loop is CSAPPQGSYNEQFF. CDR3 DNA sequence: TGCAGTGCCCCACCACAGGGAAGCTACAATGAGCAGTTCTTC.

This clonotype has a handful of counts. The chain joins TRBV29-1 to TRBJ1-1; 7 bases map to TRBD1. This CDR3 comprises 13 residues. The germline V gene has CDR1 SQVTM and CDR2 ANQGSEA. Losses at the gene ends were 4 bases for V and 2 bases for J; bases not matched to a gene: 4. CDR3 protein: CSVGDRVNTEAFF. CDR3 sequence (DNA): TGCAGCGTTGGTGACAGGGTAAACACTGAAGCTTTCTTT.

This clonotype appeared a single time. V gene TRBV5-6 combines with J gene TRBJ2-1, with D hard to call. The germline gives CDR1 SGHDT, CDR2 YYEEEE. The CDR3 totals 11 residues. V gave up 6 bases and J gave up 4 bases, with 5 bases separating them. The CDR3 protein is CASNVYNEQFF. The CDR3 nucleotides read TGTGCCAGCAACGTATACAATGAGCAGTTCTTC.

This clonotype was recorded a few times. V gene TRBV5-1 combines with J gene TRBJ2-7; the match to TRBD1 covers 9 bases. V shed 0 bases, J shed 5 bases, and the junction held 6 bases outside the gene matches. Germline-derived CDR1 and CDR2 are SGHRS and YFSETQ. The CDR3 has 15 amino acids. In DNA form, the CDR3 reads TGCGCCAGCAGCTTGGAAGGGACAGGGACCCACGAGCAGTACTTC. Amino acids: CASSLEGTGTHEQYF.

The genes are TRBV7-9 and TRBJ2-1; TRBD1 agrees at 7 bases. J lost 1 base, V lost 5 bases, and 11 bases had no gene match. This CDR3 is 17 amino acids long. Germline CDR1 is SEHNR and CDR2 is FQNEAQ (reference sequence). The CDR3 bases are TGTGCCAGCAGCAGATATCTGGGACAGAAGTCCTACAATGAGCAGTTCTTC. It is translated as CASSRYLGQKSYNEQFF.

This chain connects TRBV6-5 to TRBJ2-1; 10 nucleotides agree with TRBD2. J lost 0 bases, V lost 4 bases, and 9 bases had no gene match. Per germline, CDR1 MNHEY and CDR2 SVGAGI. The CDR3 spans 18 residues. CDR3 nucleotides: TGTGCCAGCAGTTTGATTAGCGGGAGGATTTCCTCCTACAATGAGCAGTTCTTC. It is translated as CASSLISGRISSYNEQFF.

The table lists this clonotype with a few counts. CDR3 region: CASSPGGSGDYGYTF. DNA of the CDR3: TGCGCCAGCAGCCCCGGAGGGTCAGGGGACTATGGCTACACCTTC. The J gene is TRBJ1-2, the V gene TRBV5-1; TRBD1 might be the D (6 bases). The CDR3 spans 15 residues. Trimming stripped 4 bases from V and 3 bases from J, with 16 bases between. Germline CDR1 and CDR2: SGHRS and YFSETQ.

The sample holds a few counts of this clonotype. V and J are TRBV29-1 and TRBJ1-1; unclear D gene. Trimming left V 3 bases short and J 5 bases short, with 7 bases between. CDR1 and CDR2 from the germline V gene are SQVTM and ANQGSEA. The CDR3 is 11 residues long. CDR3 residues: CSVEGGTEAFF. The DNA for the CDR3 is TGCAGCGTTGAGGGCGGAACTGAAGCTTTCTTT.

V is TRBV7-9 and J is TRBJ2-7; TRBD1 or TRBD2 may be the D gene (5 bases each). The CDR3 sequence is 15 residues long. Trimming took 5 bases from V and 4 from J, leaving 18 bases between them. CDR1 is SEHNR, CDR2 FQNEAQ, per germline (reference sequence). The CDR3 reads CASSPTQGPLYEQYF. The CDR3, as DNA: TGTGCCAGCAGCCCCACTCAGGGACCCCTATACGAGCAGTACTTC.

As regards this clonotype: An end of the junction differs from the germline gene, which may be a read error. This chain connects TRBV29-1 to TRBJ2-1, with D uncertain. The CDR3 has 14 amino acids. Germline CDR1 SQVTM, CDR2 ANQGSEA. CDR3 sequence (DNA): TGCAGCGTTGAAAACCCCAGCTCCTACAACGAGCAGTTCTTC. Translation gives CSVENPSSYNEQFF.

CDR3 nucleotide sequence: TGCGCCAGCAGCTTGGGATTGACAGGAGGCAGTGGCTACACCTTC. It specifies CASSLGLTGGSGYTF. The V call is TRBV5-1, the J call TRBJ1-2, with D possibly TRBD1 on 6 matching bases. This CDR3 is 15 amino acids long. V dropped 0 bases and J dropped 7 bases, with 16 bases sitting between them. Looked up from germline, CDR1 is SGHRS and CDR2 is YFSETQ.

This clonotype was seen more than once but under ten times. The chain links TRBV10-3 to TRBJ2-7; D remains unclear. There are 13 residues in the CDR3. V gave up 3 bases and J gave up 3 bases, with 9 bases separating them. From germline, CDR1 is ENHRY and CDR2 SYGVKD. The CDR3 spells CAISDGKYYEQYF. The CDR3 nucleotides read TGTGCCATCAGTGATGGCAAATACTACGAGCAGTACTTC.

The chain employs TRBV6-6 and TRBJ2-4; weak D call: TRBD1 (6 bases). Trimming took 6 bases from V and 7 from J, leaving 10 bases between them. The CDR3 extends over 12 amino acids. Germline assignment: CDR1 MNHNY and CDR2 SVGAGI (reference sequence). CDR3 in amino acids: CASRNTGNIQYF. For the CDR3, the DNA is TGTGCCAGCAGAAACACAGGGAACATTCAGTACTTC.

The chain combines TRBV5-1 with TRBJ2-7, with 7 bases lining up with TRBD1. Germline assignment: CDR1 SGHRS and CDR2 YFSETQ. V was pared by 4 bases and J by 2 bases, with 6 bases of the junction left unmatched. The CDR3 covers 14 residues. CDR3: CASSIQGSPYEQYF. In DNA form, the CDR3 reads TGCGCCAGCAGCATACAGGGGTCCCCCTACGAGCAGTACTTC.

Only one count was recorded for this clonotype. The gene calls are TRBV5-5 and TRBJ2-3; no clear D. Trimming shortened V by 2 bases and J by 5 bases, and 9 bases separated the two germline ends. The CDR3 is 13 amino acids. Germline V lookup: CDR1 SGHKS, CDR2 YYEKEE (reference sequence). CDR3 nucleotides: TGTGCCAGCAGCTTAAATGGTCGAGATACGCAGTATTTT. Translated, it gives CASSLNGRDTQYF.

This chain links TRBV5-1 with TRBJ2-6; TRBD1 agrees at 8 bases. V was clipped by 5 bases and J by 1 base; unmatched bases: 5. CDR1 is SGHRS and CDR2 is YFSETQ in the germline V gene. This CDR3 is 16 amino acids long. The CDR3 spells CASRSQGASGANVLTF. The CDR3 DNA is TGCGCCAGCAGATCCCAGGGGGCGTCTGGGGCCAACGTCCTGACTTTC.

The chain combines TRBV7-2 with TRBJ2-3; 8 nucleotides match TRBD1. Germline assignment: CDR1 SGHTA and CDR2 FQGNSA. The ends lost 5 bases at V and 3 bases at J; junction bases unmatched: 7. The CDR3 has 15 amino acids. This CDR3 is CASSTNRGNTDTQYF. CDR3 coding DNA: TGTGCCAGCAGCACAAACAGGGGGAATACAGATACGCAGTATTTT.

This clonotype was seen only a few times. This sequence joins TRBV20-1 and TRBJ2-3; D may correspond to TRBD1 or TRBD2 (6 bases each). Germline assignment: CDR1 DFQATT and CDR2 SNEGSKA (reference sequence). Trimming cost V 0 bases and J 1 base, with 14 bases left between them. CDR3 length equals 16 residues. The CDR3 loop reads CSARDSPGEGTDTQYF. The CDR3 DNA follows: TGCAGTGCTAGAGATTCCCCAGGGGAGGGCACAGATACGCAGTATTTT.

V usage is TRBV9 and J usage is TRBJ2-5; 7 nucleotides agree with TRBD2. This CDR3 has 16 amino acids. V gave up 0 bases and J gave up 4 bases; unmatched junction bases: 9. Germline V gene data show CDR1 as SGDLS and CDR2 as YYNGEE. The CDR3 DNA reads TGTGCCAGCAGCGTAGGGGGGGGACTACCCACAGAGACCCAGTACTTC. As protein: CASSVGGGLPTETQYF.

This clonotype was seen a handful of times. This chain joins TRBV12-3 or TRBV12-4 and TRBJ2-7; 9 positions agree with TRBD1. The end of the DNA aligns better with TRBJ2-5, so the J call may be wrong. The CDR3 spans 13 residues. CDR3 bases: TGTGCCAGCAGTGGGACAGGGTATGAGACCCAGTACTTC. The encoded protein is CASSGTGYETQYF.

The genes are TRBV7-9 and TRBJ2-7; D gene ambiguous. Deletions cut 4 bases from V and 0 bases from J, with 16 bases between. CDR1 is SEHNR and CDR2 is FQNEAQ in the germline V gene (reference sequence). The CDR3 loop spans 16 amino acids. CDR3 nucleotides: TGTGCCAGCAGCTCAGTGACATCGGTGACCTCCTACGAGCAGTACTTC. Encoded protein: CASSSVTSVTSYEQYF.

This clonotype occurred a few times. The chain links TRBV10-3 to TRBJ2-5; TRBD2 aligns across 8 bases. The CDR3 covers 13 residues. In germline, CDR1 is ENHRY, CDR2 SYGVKD. The V gene end was trimmed by 7 bases and the J gene end by 5 bases; junction bases not matched to a gene: 6. CDR3 DNA: TGTGCCATCATGGGGGCTAGCGGGGAGACCCAGTACTTC. It yields the protein CAIMGASGETQYF.

The chain combines TRBV12-3 or TRBV12-4 with TRBJ1-5; D gene uncertain. The CDR3 contains 14 residues. V lost 7 bases, J lost 2 bases, and 12 bases lay in between. CDR3 nucleotides: TGTGCCAGCACCGATTCCAGGCGCAATCAGCCCCAGCATTTT. The encoded protein is CASTDSRRNQPQHF.

In this sample, this clonotype turned up once. A read error may produce the germline difference seen at one junction end. The V call is TRBV7-2, the J call TRBJ2-1; 11 positions match TRBD1. The CDR3 contains 15 residues. Per germline, CDR1 SGHTA and CDR2 FQGNSA. CDR3 DNA sequence: TGTGCCAGCCGCTTTCGGACAGGGGGCAGAAATGAGCAGTTCTTC. Residues: CASRFRTGGRNEQFF.

In this sample, this clonotype turned up a few times. A read error may account for a junction end that differs from germline. This sequence joins TRBV3-1 and TRBJ2-7, with 8 positions matching TRBD1. Germline lookup yields CDR1 LGHDT and CDR2 YNNKEL (reference sequence). The CDR3 contains 15 residues. CDR3 loop: CASSQEGQDPYEQYF. The CDR3 bases are TGTGCCAGCAGTCAAGAGGGACAGGACCCCTACGAGCAGTACTTC.

The rearrangement links TRBV7-2 to TRBJ1-1, with 9 bases identical to TRBD1. Germline V gene sequence: CDR1 SGHTA, CDR2 FQGNSA. This CDR3 region has 16 residues. The ends lost 5 bases at V and 0 bases at J; junction bases unmatched: 7. CDR3 loop: CASSPGTGIMNTEAFF. The CDR3, as DNA: TGTGCCAGCAGCCCCGGGACAGGGATAATGAACACTGAAGCTTTCTTT.

The CDR3 DNA reads TGTGCCAGCAGCCCGCGACTAGGGGGTGATACGCAGTATTTT. Residues: CASSPRLGGDTQYF. This chain uses TRBV3-1 with TRBJ2-3; D assignment may be TRBD1 or TRBD2 (6 bases each). V was pared by 4 bases and J by 6 bases, with 14 bases between. Germline-derived CDR1 and CDR2 are LGHDT and YNNKEL (reference sequence). The CDR3 totals 14 residues.

CDR3 residues: CATSDPLSVDNEQFF. CDR3 DNA sequence: TGTGCCACCAGTGATCCCCTATCGGTGGACAATGAGCAGTTCTTC. J is TRBJ2-1 and V is TRBV24-1; no firm D call. This CDR3 spans 15 amino acids. The germline V and J ends were trimmed by 3 bases and 5 bases, with 13 bases remaining between them. CDR1 is KGHDR, CDR2 SFDVKD, per germline.

The chain is built from TRBV29-1 and TRBJ2-3, with D possibly TRBD1 on 6 matching bases. Germline V lookup: CDR1 SQVTM, CDR2 ANQGSEA. The CDR3 spans 15 residues. The ends were cut back, 6 bases at V and 4 bases at J, with 20 bases in the middle. DNA for the CDR3: TGCAGCGTAGCCCGGGACATCGGTTTGGCAGATACGCAGTATTTT. Protein: CSVARDIGLADTQYF.

V and J are TRBV21-1 and TRBJ2-5; TRBD2 was called by the table and not checked on the DNA. The DNA end favors TRBJ2-7, so the J call may be wrong. TRBV21-1 is classified as a pseudogene. This CDR3 spans 15 amino acids. DNA of the CDR3: TGTGCCAGCAGCCACAACCGGGCCTACGTTAACGAGCAGTACTTC. Translated: CASSHNRAYVNEQYF.